This T cell receptor beta chain was observed in a study of T cell clonotyping in hematopoietic cell transplantation. General study findings and limits: At the given depth, recipient repertoires were over 95% de novo clonotypes.

TCRdb's copy holds only in-frame clones and misses some; the assay was immunoSEQ multiplex PCR. The sample consists of some 9,900 clones, roughly 71% of them appearing once. A note on this clone: Its antigen is as yet unknown.

This CDR3 spans 14 amino acids. Trimming at V came to 7 bases and at J to 6 bases, leaving 11 bases not matched to a gene. Germline loops: CDR1 ENHRY, CDR2 SYGVKD. The sequence was obtained from a female patient in her thirties or forties who had an allogeneic stem cell transplant from a related donor, so T cells may come from the graft donor. Some clones in this sample may be carry-over from other donors' samples. The J gene is TRBJ2-7, the V gene TRBV10-3; 8 nucleotides match TRBD2. The sample in question was PBMCs, obtained 30 days after allogeneic stem cell transplant. In nucleotides, the CDR3 is TGTGCCATCACCCGCGCGGCGGGAGGCGGCGAGCAGTACTTC. Translated: CAITRAAGGGEQYF.